These 15 T cell receptor beta chains were sequenced from one sample in a study of OX40 agonist ivuxolimab in advanced cancers. Profiled with immunoSEQ multiplex PCR; TCRdb holds only in-frame clones, not every one. The repertoire includes about 82,000 clones, around 85% of them detected once, and approximately 0.22% sits in the top ten. This material consisted of CD4+ or CD8+ T cells sorted from blood, taken in a trial of the OX40 agonist ivuxolimab. The source is an adult with an advanced solid tumor such as melanoma, head and neck, liver or kidney cancer.

The rearrangement uses TRBV2 and TRBJ2-3; 7 nucleotides line up with TRBD1. The CDR3 is 14 residues long. The germline V gene has CDR1 SNHLY and CDR2 FYNNEI. J gave up 4 bases and V 7 bases, and 8 bases lay outside the gene matches. Written as DNA, the CDR3 is TGTGCCAGCACCCCCGACAGGGTGGCAGATACGCAGTATTTT. Amino acids: CASTPDRVADTQYF.

The chain uses TRBV7-6 and TRBJ1-1; a weak D match, TRBD1 (5 bases). Germline-derived CDR1 and CDR2 are SGHVS and FNYEAQ. CDR3 length equals 17 residues. The V and J ends lost 5 bases and 3 bases respectively, with 22 bases between them. CDR3 region: CASSPFLGAVRDTEAFF. Written as DNA, the CDR3 is TGTGCCAGCAGCCCATTCTTAGGGGCCGTGAGAGACACTGAAGCTTTCTTT.

This chain links TRBV5-3 with TRBJ2-7; no definite D call. TRBV5-3 is assigned to the ORF class and has an uncertain function. This CDR3 spans 18 amino acids. Trimming took 6 bases from V and 0 from J, leaving 25 bases between them. CDR3 amino acids: CARTPERVVRRSSYEQYV. CDR3 coding DNA: TGTGCCAGAACCCCTGAAAGGGTTGTTAGGCGGAGCTCCTACGAGCAGTACGTC.

This chain uses TRBV19 with TRBJ1-2; D gene ambiguous. The V gene's germline CDR1 is LNHDA and CDR2 SQIVND (reference sequence). This CDR3 contains 14 residues. Trimming stripped 6 bases from V and 8 bases from J, with 19 bases between. CDR3 nucleotides: TGTGCCAGTAGCGGTCGGACGGTCCTATGGGGCTACACCTTC. As protein: CASSGRTVLWGYTF.

The chain is built from TRBV7-2 and TRBJ2-3; D is tentatively TRBD1 or TRBD2 (5 bases each). V lost 6 bases to trimming and J lost 4 bases, with 14 bases between them. The CDR3 totals 14 residues. Looked up from germline, CDR1 is SGHTA and CDR2 is FQGNSA. The CDR3 region has the DNA TGTGCCAGCAGACAAACCATGGGGGCAGATACGCAGTATTTT. It encodes CASRQTMGADTQYF.

This clone showed up just a few times. The chain employs TRBV7-6 and TRBJ2-1; tentatively, D is TRBD2 (6 bases). Germline-derived CDR1 and CDR2 are SGHVS and FNYEAQ. V was trimmed by 0 bases and J by 0 bases, leaving 12 bases between them. The CDR3 totals 17 residues. The DNA for the CDR3 is TGTGCCAGCAGCTTAGCTCGGGACGGGAGCTCCTACAATGAGCAGTTCTTC. This codes for CASSLARDGSSYNEQFF.

J is TRBJ1-1 and V is TRBV6-1, with a weak D call TRBD1 (6 bases). The CDR3 contains 15 residues. Germline CDR1 MNHNS, CDR2 SASEGT. V was clipped by 4 bases and J by 7 bases, with 19 bases between them. CDR3 amino acids: CASSGVWTAPHEAFF. DNA of the CDR3: TGTGCCAGCAGTGGTGTCTGGACAGCGCCCCATGAAGCTTTCTTT.

V usage is TRBV5-1 and J usage is TRBJ2-5; a weak D match, TRBD1 (5 bases). Trimming took 0 bases from V and 4 from J, leaving 10 bases between them. The germline V gene has CDR1 SGHRS and CDR2 YFSETQ. This CDR3 comprises 14 residues. The CDR3 reads CASSLAGQGETQYF. The CDR3 region has the DNA TGCGCCAGCAGCTTGGCCGGCCAGGGAGAGACCCAGTACTTC.

Here the CDR3 DNA reads TGTGCCAGCAGTCGGGACAGGCTTTTGGGTGAGCAGTTCTTC. It translates to CASSRDRLLGEQFF. V and J are TRBV2 and TRBJ2-1, with 8 bases that match TRBD1. Germline trimming cut 5 bases from V and 9 bases from J; bases unmatched to any gene: 9. Germline V CDR1 and CDR2: SNHLY, FYNNEI. The CDR3 sequence is 14 residues long.

J is TRBJ1-3 and V is TRBV30; D not certain. This CDR3 has 12 residues. The germline CDR1 and CDR2 sequences are GTSNPN and SVGIG (reference sequence). V was shortened by 2 bases and J by 10 bases, with 12 bases between the two germline ends. The DNA for the CDR3 is TGTGCCTGGAGTTTCGGAGGAGGGACCATATATTTT. Amino acid sequence: CAWSFGGGTIYF. Supplemented by reference TRBV30 and TRBJ1-3, the full variable domain reads SQTIHQWPATLVQPVGSPLSLECTVEGTSNPNLYWYRQAAGRGLQLLFYSVGIGQISSEVPQNLSASRPQDRQFILSSKKLLLSDSGFYLCAWSFGGGTIYFGEGSWLTVV.

The chain combines TRBV9 with TRBJ1-2, with a weak D call TRBD1 (6 bases). Deletions cut 4 bases from V and 5 bases from J, with 24 bases between. Germline CDR1 and CDR2: SGDLS and YYNGEE. The CDR3 is 17 residues long. DNA of the CDR3: TGTGCCAGCAGCAATCGACTAACAGGGAGCGAAGTGTATGGCTACACCTTC. Translated, it gives CASSNRLTGSEVYGYTF.

This chain links TRBV5-1 with TRBJ1-1; 8 positions match TRBD1. The CDR3 covers 15 residues. Germline V lookup: CDR1 SGHRS, CDR2 YFSETQ. V was pared by 2 bases and J by 6 bases, with 9 bases of the junction left unmatched. In DNA, the CDR3 is TGCGCCAGCAGCTTCGCACACGGACAGGGCGCTGAAGCTTTCTTT. It encodes CASSFAHGQGAEAFF.

This chain connects TRBV6-5 to TRBJ2-2; possible D gene TRBD1, 5 bases. CDR3 size: 14 residues. Germline CDR1 is MNHEY and CDR2 is SVGAGI. Trimming took 7 bases from V and 7 from J, leaving 16 bases between them. The CDR3 is CASKLTQGVGELFF. The CDR3 nucleotides read TGTGCCAGCAAACTAACTCAGGGTGTCGGGGAGCTGTTTTTT.

In DNA form, the CDR3 reads TGCGCCAGCAGCTTGGTTTCAGGGGATGGCTACACCTTC. Protein: CASSLVSGDGYTF. The genes are TRBV5-1 and TRBJ1-2; weak D call: TRBD1 (6 bases). This CDR3 has 13 residues. The V gene lost 0 bases and the J gene lost 6 bases, with 9 bases spanning the gap. CDR1 SGHRS and CDR2 YFSETQ come from the germline V gene.

V usage is TRBV29-1 and J usage is TRBJ2-7; the match to TRBD2 covers 7 bases. J was trimmed by 4 bases and V by 4 bases; bases with no gene match: 16. Per the germline V gene, CDR1 is SQVTM and CDR2 is ANQGSEA. The CDR3 length is 16 residues. The CDR3 DNA sequence: TGCAGCGTTGGCACCTTTTGGGAGGGCCCGGGGTACGAGCAGTACTTC. Amino acids: CSVGTFWEGPGYEQYF.